This passage covers 30 T cell receptor beta chains from one sample sequenced in a study of T-cell memory formation after mild COVID-19. Using its own MiXCR run on the 5' RACE reads, TCRdb lists one record per CDR3 protein. Here the sample spans about half a million distinct CDR3 sequences, about 18% being singletons. The material sequenced was PBMCs or a T cell subset sorted from them (not recorded which). All receptors come from an adult woman who had mild COVID-19 (a few samples of this study predate the infection). Cell type and time point are not known.

In its sample, this clonotype was seen a few times. The chain combines TRBV30 with TRBJ2-1; D is unresolved. The CDR3 sequence is 12 residues long. The V and J ends lost 2 bases and 3 bases respectively, with 5 bases between them. Germline V gene data show CDR1 as GTSNPN and CDR2 as SVGIG (reference sequence). Here the CDR3 DNA reads TGTGCCTGGAGTTACGGCTACAATGAGCAGTTCTTC. Residues: CAWSYGYNEQFF.

In its sample, this clonotype was seen a few times. This chain links TRBV12-3 or TRBV12-4 with TRBJ1-2; 8 bases match TRBD1. V was clipped by 5 bases and J by 4 bases; unmatched bases: 6. The CDR3 is 14 amino acids. In DNA, the CDR3 is TGTGCCAGCAGTCCGAACAGGGGGGCCTATGGCTACACCTTC. Amino acids: CASSPNRGAYGYTF.

The chain carries TRBV6-2 or TRBV6-3 and TRBJ1-2; tentatively, D is TRBD1 (5 bases). Germline lookup yields CDR1 MNHEY and CDR2 SVGEGT. CDR3 length equals 16 residues. The V end was cut by 7 bases, the J end by 0 bases, with 18 bases between. The CDR3 region has the DNA TGTGCCAGCACTCCGGGCCGGACACCGACTAACTATGGCTACACCTTC. The encoded protein is CASTPGRTPTNYGYTF.

This clonotype was seen at least ten times. The gene calls are TRBV11-2 and TRBJ2-1; D is unresolved. Germline-derived CDR1 and CDR2 are SGHAT and FQNNGV. The CDR3 is 16 residues long. V lost 2 bases and J lost 8, with 19 bases in between. CDR3 sequence (DNA): TGTGCCAGCAGCTTAAAAAGGACGGAAAAGGGCGATGAGCAGTTCTTC. Its protein product is CASSLKRTEKGDEQFF.

The DNA of the CDR3 is TGCAGCGCCGCTAACGCTAACTATGGCTACACCTTC. Translating it yields CSAANANYGYTF. This chain links TRBV29-1 with TRBJ1-2; D remains ambiguous. This CDR3 is 12 amino acids long. Trimming removed 7 bases at V and 0 bases at J, with 9 bases between. Germline assignment: CDR1 SQVTM and CDR2 ANQGSEA.

The V and J genes are TRBV2 and TRBJ2-5; weak D call: TRBD2 (5 bases). The CDR3 runs 14 residues. The germline V gene has CDR1 SNHLY and CDR2 FYNNEI. Trimming took 7 bases from V and 4 from J, leaving 16 bases between them. The CDR3 DNA reads TGTGCCAGCACCCAGGACCCGGCGGGAGAGACCCAGTACTTC. Translating gives CASTQDPAGETQYF.

V usage is TRBV2 and J usage is TRBJ2-1; D assignment may be TRBD1 or TRBD2 (5 bases each). Deletions cut 3 bases from V and 1 base from J, with 13 bases between. This CDR3 contains 16 residues. Germline CDR1 SNHLY, CDR2 FYNNEI. CDR3 loop: CASSDPSWGSYNEQFF. The CDR3 bases are TGTGCCAGCAGTGACCCCTCTTGGGGGTCCTACAATGAGCAGTTCTTC.

The chain links TRBV18 to TRBJ2-3; D remains ambiguous. Germline CDR1 is KGHSH and CDR2 is LQKENI. V was shortened by 3 bases and J by 6 bases, with 31 bases between the two germline ends. This CDR3 is 20 amino acids long. CDR3 in DNA: TGTGCCAGCTCACCGCCCGGGTGGGTCCCCTCGAGTCCGTCCACGGATACGCAGTATTTT. It translates to CASSPPGWVPSSPSTDTQYF. Variable domain in full (rest from reference TRBV18 and TRBJ2-3): NAGVMQNPRHLVRRRGQEARLRCSPMKGHSHVYWYRQLPEEGLKFMVYLQKENIIDESGMPKERFSAEFPKEGPSILRIQQVVRGDSAAYFCASSPPGWVPSSPSTDTQYFGPGTRLTVL.

This clonotype came up a few times. The rearrangement joins TRBV6-2 or TRBV6-3 to TRBJ1-1; D gene unclear. V lost 6 bases and J lost 4, with 21 bases in between. The germline CDR1 and CDR2 sequences are MNHEY and SVGEGT. The CDR3 totals 16 residues. CDR3: CASSAFTGYRGTEAFF. DNA for the CDR3: TGTGCCAGCAGCGCCTTTACCGGGTACCGGGGCACTGAAGCTTTCTTT.

V is TRBV5-6 and J is TRBJ2-7; D not resolved. The germline V gene has CDR1 SGHDT and CDR2 YYEEEE. The V end lost 4 bases, the J end lost 2 bases, and 13 bases lay between the germline ends. The CDR3 has 14 amino acids. CDR3 nucleotide sequence: TGTGCCAGCAGCCCTCAACAGTTCACCTACGAGCAGTACTTC. Translated, it gives CASSPQQFTYEQYF.

As DNA, the CDR3 is TGTGCCAGCAGTTACCTGGGGTGGGGGGCTACTATGAACACTGAAGCTTTCTTT. Residues: CASSYLGWGATMNTEAFF. The chain couples TRBV6-5 to TRBJ1-1, with D possibly matching TRBD1 (6 bases). The CDR3 has 18 residues. Germline V lookup: CDR1 MNHEY, CDR2 SVGAGI. V was shortened by 2 bases and J by 0 bases, with 19 bases between the two germline ends.

The chain recombines TRBV20-1 with TRBJ2-1; tentative D call: TRBD2 (5 bases). V was trimmed by 7 bases and J by 0 bases, leaving 13 bases between them. The germline gives CDR1 DFQATT, CDR2 SNEGSKA (reference sequence). This CDR3 has 14 amino acids. In nucleotides, the CDR3 is TGCAGTGATCCTAGCTCTTCCTCCTACAATGAGCAGTTCTTC. The encoded protein is CSDPSSSSYNEQFF.

This clonotype was picked up a small number of times. This chain joins TRBV12-3 or TRBV12-4 and TRBJ2-4; 7 bases are shared with TRBD1. V gave up 5 bases and J gave up 2 bases; unmatched junction bases: 6. CDR3 length: 15 residues. The CDR3: CASSTVQGTKNIQYF. DNA for the CDR3: TGTGCCAGCAGTACGGTACAGGGGACCAAAAACATTCAGTACTTC.

This clonotype was seen only a few times. The chain uses TRBV5-6 and TRBJ1-1, with no clear D. V lost 2 bases to trimming and J lost 4 bases, with 18 bases between them. Germline values: CDR1 SGHDT, CDR2 YYEEEE. The CDR3 extends over 16 amino acids. DNA for the CDR3: TGTGCCAGCAGCTTACTTGCCTCCGGGCGGGTCACTGAAGCTTTCTTT. Translation gives CASSLLASGRVTEAFF. The full variable domain, with the rest looked up from reference TRBV5-6 and TRBJ1-1, is DAGVTQSPTHLIKTRGQQVTLRCSPKSGHDTVSWYQQALGQGPQFIFQYYEEEERQRGNFPDRFSGHQFPNYSSELNVNALLLGDSALYLCASSLLASGRVTEAFFGQGTRLTVV.

The sample holds a few counts of this clonotype. This chain joins TRBV11-2 and TRBJ2-3; D not certain. The germline V gene has CDR1 SGHAT and CDR2 FQNNGV. The CDR3 extends over 12 amino acids. V dropped 6 bases and J dropped 7 bases, with 11 bases sitting between them. CDR3 residues: CASSFETNTQYF. The CDR3 nucleotides read TGTGCCAGCAGTTTCGAAACAAATACGCAGTATTTT.

The rearrangement joins TRBV9 to TRBJ2-2; D is unclear. The germline V and J ends were trimmed by 0 bases and 6 bases, with 9 bases remaining between them. The CDR3 totals 14 residues. Germline-derived CDR1 and CDR2 are SGDLS and YYNGEE. DNA of the CDR3: TGTGCCAGCAGCGTAGGGGGTGAGGCCGGGGAGCTGTTTTTT. This encodes CASSVGGEAGELFF.

This clonotype was observed a few times. Its ends do not fully match the called genes, so a read error is possible. The gene calls are TRBV11-3 and TRBJ1-6; no clear D. Germline loops: CDR1 SGHNT, CDR2 YENEEA. This CDR3 contains 13 residues. The CDR3 reads CASSVDPDSPLHF. The CDR3, as DNA: TGTGCCAGCAGCGTAGATCCGGATTCACCCCTCCACTTT.

This rearrangement joins TRBV7-6 to TRBJ2-1; D is undetermined. The CDR3 covers 14 residues. V dropped 5 bases and J dropped 10 bases, with 18 bases sitting between them. Looked up from germline, CDR1 is SGHVS and CDR2 is FNYEAQ. The CDR3 loop is CASSPAPPLWEQFF. The CDR3 DNA reads TGTGCCAGCAGCCCAGCCCCTCCACTCTGGGAGCAGTTCTTC.

This rearrangement joins TRBV12-3 or TRBV12-4 to TRBJ2-3; the D is unclear. The CDR3 loop spans 13 amino acids. CDR3 in amino acids: CASSPLPPDTQYF. The CDR3 DNA is TGTGCATCTTCCCCCCTTCCCCCCGATACGCAGTATTTT.

The chain carries TRBV25-1 and TRBJ2-1; D is ambiguous. V was pared by 5 bases and J by 7 bases, with 27 bases between. The V gene's germline CDR1 is MGHDK and CDR2 SYGVNS. The CDR3 consists of 18 residues. DNA of the CDR3: TGTGCCAGCAGTTCCCGATTGGAAACAGTTCCCCCTCGGAATGAGCAGTTCTTC. Protein sequence: CASSSRLETVPPRNEQFF. Full variable domain (remainder filled in from reference TRBV25-1 and TRBJ2-1): EADIYQTPRYLVIGTGKKITLECSQTMGHDKMYWYQQDPGMELHLIHYSYGVNSTEKGDLSSESTVSRIRTEHFPLTLESARPSHTSQYLCASSSRLETVPPRNEQFFGPGTRLTVL.

This chain uses TRBV24-1 with TRBJ2-3; perhaps TRBD1 as D (6 bases). Per the germline V gene, CDR1 is KGHDR and CDR2 is SFDVKD. Between the trimmed V and J ends, which lost 4 bases and 2 bases, there was a span of 9 bases. The CDR3 extends over 14 amino acids. CDR3 loop: CATSDQGITDTQYF. CDR3 bases: TGTGCCACCAGTGACCAGGGGATCACAGATACGCAGTATTTT.

In its sample, this clonotype was seen a few times. J is TRBJ1-1 and V is TRBV24-1; tentatively, D is TRBD1 (6 bases). The CDR3 has 15 amino acids. Trimming shortened V by 1 base and J by 4 bases, and 12 bases separated the two germline ends. Germline assignment: CDR1 KGHDR and CDR2 SFDVKD. The DNA of the CDR3 is TGTGCCACCAGTGATTTAGGAGGGGGGCCCACTGAAGCTTTCTTT. It translates to CATSDLGGGPTEAFF.

The chain carries TRBV20-1 and TRBJ1-2, with TRBD1 matching 8 bases. V shed 3 bases and J 8 bases; nucleotides not matched to a gene: 8. Germline values: CDR1 DFQATT, CDR2 SNEGSKA (reference sequence). The CDR3 loop spans 13 amino acids. The CDR3 DNA sequence: TGCAGTGCTAGCGGACAGGGCCTGGGGGGCTACACCTTC. It is translated as CSASGQGLGGYTF.

This clonotype was seen more than once but under ten times. The chain carries TRBV6-6 and TRBJ1-6; D is unclear. The CDR3 spans 13 residues. Germline values: CDR1 MNHNY, CDR2 SVGAGI (reference sequence). The germline V and J ends were trimmed by 7 bases and 11 bases, with 15 bases remaining between them. The CDR3 DNA reads as TGTGCCAGCACCCGGGAGGGTGTAACACCCCTCCACTTT. This codes for CASTREGVTPLHF.

V usage is TRBV5-1 and J usage is TRBJ2-3, with D perhaps TRBD1 (5 bases). The ends were cut back, 8 bases at V and 3 bases at J, with 19 bases in the middle. Germline V gene sequence: CDR1 SGHRS, CDR2 YFSETQ. The CDR3 runs to 15 residues. The DNA of the CDR3 is TGCGCCAGTTATCCTGGGGCAGGGCAGACAGATACGCAGTATTTT. As protein: CASYPGAGQTDTQYF.

Only a few counts were recorded for this clonotype. This sequence joins TRBV10-3 and TRBJ2-7; the match to TRBD1 covers 9 bases. J lost 0 bases, V lost 2 bases, and 5 bases had no gene match. Germline CDR1 ENHRY, CDR2 SYGVKD. The CDR3 extends over 16 amino acids. CDR3 nucleotide sequence: TGTGCCATCAGTGAGAGCGGGACAGGGTCCTCCTACGAGCAGTACTTC. This codes for CAISESGTGSSYEQYF.

This clonotype was detected ten times or more. The chain links TRBV7-9 to TRBJ2-3; D is unclear. This CDR3 contains 16 residues. Germline loops: CDR1 SEHNR, CDR2 FQNEAQ (reference sequence). V was pared by 4 bases and J by 0 bases, with 14 bases between. Here the CDR3 reads CASSSRAFTSTDTQYF. CDR3 DNA sequence: TGTGCCAGCAGCTCCCGGGCCTTTACTAGCACAGATACGCAGTATTTT.

In this sample, this clonotype turned up a few times. The rearrangement uses TRBV27 and TRBJ2-7; a weak D match, TRBD2 (6 bases). V shed 6 bases and J shed 6 bases, with 18 bases lying between them. CDR1 is MNHEY and CDR2 is SMNVEV in the germline V gene (reference sequence). CDR3 size: 14 residues. The CDR3 sequence is CASSSYGLPLEQYF. The CDR3 DNA reads TGTGCCAGCAGCTCTTATGGACTACCCCTCGAGCAGTACTTC.

V and J are TRBV11-3 and TRBJ2-5, with TRBD2 identical over 11 bases. Germline lookup yields CDR1 SGHNT and CDR2 YENEEA. The CDR3 has 15 residues. V gave up 4 bases and J gave up 3 bases; unmatched junction bases: 4. The DNA of the CDR3 is TGTGCCAGCAGCTCGATGACTAGCGGGAAAGAGACCCAGTACTTC. Residues: CASSSMTSGKETQYF.

The V and J genes are TRBV5-4 and TRBJ2-7; perhaps TRBD1 as D (5 bases). The CDR3 length is 12 residues. Germline V lookup: CDR1 SGHNT, CDR2 YYREEE (reference sequence). V lost 3 bases to trimming and J lost 7 bases, with 11 bases between them. CDR3 sequence reads: CASSSDSLEQYF. CDR3 coding DNA: TGTGCCAGCAGCTCCGACAGTTTGGAGCAGTACTTC.